This paragraph reports one T cell receptor (beta chain). Its antigen is still unknown. The record originates from a study of early stage breast cancer tumors. Whole-study context: ER+/PR+/HER2- status applied to about 80% of the 16 invasive breast tumors. General study points: Most shared enriched TCRB sequences were commonly generated ones.

Blood replicates held 0.5 ug DNA, tumor or normal breast around 1.5 ug, two each. Assay used: immunoSEQ multiplex PCR; TCRdb lists only in-frame clones, some missing. The table has about 9,400 clones, approximately 68% seen once; the top ten hold approximately 6.4%. Sequencing used breast tumor tissue. The receptor was derived from a person aged 45 to 59 with breast cancer.

The CDR3 nucleotides are TGTGCCAGCAGCTTGGAGGGACAGGGCTCAGATACGCAGTATTTT. It yields the protein CASSLEGQGSDTQYF. The chain uses TRBV5-5 and TRBJ2-3; 9 bases line up with TRBD1. V shed 0 bases, J shed 4 bases, and the junction held 3 bases outside the gene matches. The CDR3 sequence is 15 residues long. The V gene's germline CDR1 is SGHKS and CDR2 YYEKEE (reference sequence).